This T cell receptor (beta chain) was profiled in a study of T cells after yellow fever vaccination. Using its own MiXCR run on the 5' RACE reads, TCRdb lists one record per CDR3 protein. The sample yields some 300,000 distinct CDR3 sequences, around 8.6% seen once. The CDR3 spans 13 residues. Trimming pared 1 base from V and 7 bases from J, leaving 7 bases between. The germline CDR1 and CDR2 sequences are SNHLY and FYNNEI. This clonotype was counted only a few times. The genes are TRBV2 and TRBJ1-4; D unclear. This specimen consisted of CD4+ T cells sorted from PBMCs, obtained 5 days after the yellow fever booster vaccination. The clonotype was recovered from a man younger than 35 who received the YFV17D yellow fever vaccine. This CDR3 reads CASSEGPGEKLFF. The CDR3 nucleotides read TGTGCCAGCAGTGAAGGGCCGGGTGAAAAACTGTTTTTT.